This paragraph reports one TCR beta chain. Which antigen it targets is not known. Base qualities were left out, and no much larger clone turns up one base away. TCRbeta CDR3 regions were amplified from genomic DNA by means of the immunoSEQ Assay, a bias-controlled multiplex PCR. Turning to the authors' computational methods: The number of nucleated cells in each sample was estimated by amplification of reference gene primers within the assay. To quantify the absolute abundance of each unique TCRbeta CDR3 rearrangement, sequence reads were collapsed and filtered. Productive Simpson clonality was computed per sample as the square root of Simpson's diversity index over productive rearrangements. The table was pulled from immuneACCESS by TCRdb, which kept in-frame rearrangements only. Such tables lose some clones; where checked, under half of the loss comes from unresolved V genes, and the rest has no known cause. V and J calls and clone size are as listed in that table; D and trimming were resolved from the DNA. This sample lists about 69,000 clones; 84% were detected once. The leading ten clones occupy about an eighth of the sample.

In the germline V gene, CDR1 corresponds to MDHEN and CDR2 to SYDVKM. Trimming leaves V shorter by 7 bases and J shorter by 7 bases, with the junction holding 12 bases beyond the gene matches. The CDR3 measures 15 amino acids from cysteine to phenylalanine. Just CDR3 DNA is preserved here, 45 bases in frame from base 1. The source of the sample is a study of blood T cell repertoires in COVID-19 (TCRdb year 2020). Regarding the research as a whole: Collaborator samples came from the United States, Italy and Spain and covered acute and convalescent phases of COVID-19. The prospective study material was composed of cDNA or gDNA derived from T cells, B-cell-depleted T cells, or PBMCs. The repertoires were released in a freely available public database intended as a resource for research on the immune response to SARS-CoV-2. A de-identified subject ID, COVID-19 status, age in years and sex were almost always included in the sample metadata. The dataset comprised deeply sampled blood TCRbeta repertoires from subjects exposed to, actively infected with, or recovered from COVID-19. Where available, HLA class I and class II types were taken from metadata supplied by the sample provider and were not determined by assay-based typing. The samples were drawn from the first 160 participants of the ongoing ImmuneRACE study and from some 1,300 subjects provided by 6 global collaborators. General study outcomes and caveats: Clinical and demographic metadata were provided uncurated, with the amount varying by source and participant.

At one collaborating source in Seattle, patients were enrolled during active infection and were followed longitudinally through the course of disease. Collaborating institutions collected whole blood in K2EDTA tubes following their own protocols. For TCRbeta analysis, collaborator samples were shipped as frozen whole blood, as isolated PBMCs, or as DNA extracted from either sample type. The sequencing input was peripheral blood. The receptor's source is a man in his forties or fifties with COVID-19, enrolled during active disease. The chain uses TRBV28 and TRBJ1-5, with 8 central nucleotides matching TRBD1. The nucleotides are TGTGCCAGCATAATCAGGACAGGGCTTGGGCAGCCCCAGCATTTT. Translated, this gives CASIIRTGLGQPQHF.